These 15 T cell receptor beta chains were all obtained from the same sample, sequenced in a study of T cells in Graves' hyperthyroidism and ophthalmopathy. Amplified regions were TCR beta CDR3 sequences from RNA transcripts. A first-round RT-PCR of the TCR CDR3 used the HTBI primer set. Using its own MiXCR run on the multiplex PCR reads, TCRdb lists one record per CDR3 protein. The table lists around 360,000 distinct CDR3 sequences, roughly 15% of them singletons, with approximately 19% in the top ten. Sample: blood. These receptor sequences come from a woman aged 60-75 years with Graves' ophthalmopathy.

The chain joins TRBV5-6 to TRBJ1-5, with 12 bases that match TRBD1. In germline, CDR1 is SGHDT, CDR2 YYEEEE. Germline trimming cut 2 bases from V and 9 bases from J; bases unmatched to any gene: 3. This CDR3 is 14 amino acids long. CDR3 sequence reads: CASSFGTGGAPQHF. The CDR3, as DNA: TGTGCCAGCAGCTTCGGGACAGGGGGCGCGCCCCAGCATTTT.

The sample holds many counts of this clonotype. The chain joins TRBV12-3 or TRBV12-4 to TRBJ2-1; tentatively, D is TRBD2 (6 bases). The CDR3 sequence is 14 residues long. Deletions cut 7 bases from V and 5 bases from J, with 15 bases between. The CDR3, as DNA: TGTGCCAGCACCCAAGGGACTTACCACAATGAGCAGTTCTTC. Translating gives CASTQGTYHNEQFF.

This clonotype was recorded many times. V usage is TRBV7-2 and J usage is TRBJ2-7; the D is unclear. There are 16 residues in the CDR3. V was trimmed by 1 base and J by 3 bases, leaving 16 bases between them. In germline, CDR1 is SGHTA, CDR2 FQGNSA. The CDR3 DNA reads TGTGCCAGCAGCTTAGGCGCGCGACCGATAATCTACGAGCAGTACTTC. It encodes CASSLGARPIIYEQYF.

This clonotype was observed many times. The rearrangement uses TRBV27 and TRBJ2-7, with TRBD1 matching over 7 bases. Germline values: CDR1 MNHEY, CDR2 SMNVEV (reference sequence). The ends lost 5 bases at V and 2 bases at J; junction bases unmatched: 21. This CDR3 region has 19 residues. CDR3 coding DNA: TGTGCCAGCAGTCGCGTGCTAACGTCCGGGACAGTTTTTGCCTACGAGCAGTACTTC. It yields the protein CASSRVLTSGTVFAYEQYF.

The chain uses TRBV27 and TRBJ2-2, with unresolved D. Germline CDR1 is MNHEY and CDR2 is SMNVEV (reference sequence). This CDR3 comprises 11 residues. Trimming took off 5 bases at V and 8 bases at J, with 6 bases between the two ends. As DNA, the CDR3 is TGTGCCAGCAGTCCTAGGGGGGAGCTGTTTTTT. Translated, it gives CASSPRGELFF.

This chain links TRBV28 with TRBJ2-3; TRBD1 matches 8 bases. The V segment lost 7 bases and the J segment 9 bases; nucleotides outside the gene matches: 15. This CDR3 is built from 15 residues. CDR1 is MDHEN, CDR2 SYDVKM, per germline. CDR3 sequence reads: CASTTRTGRSGTQYF. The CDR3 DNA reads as TGTGCCAGCACCACAAGGACAGGGCGGTCGGGGACGCAGTATTTT.

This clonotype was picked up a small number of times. Written as DNA, the CDR3 is TGTGCCAGCAGTTACCCCACCGGGACAGGGGGCCGGATGAATGAAAAACTGTTTTTT. Its protein is CASSYPTGTGGRMNEKLFF. This chain uses TRBV6-6 with TRBJ1-4; 12 bases map to TRBD1. The CDR3 extends over 19 amino acids. Trimming took 2 bases from V and 5 from J; bases not matched to a gene: 12. Looked up from germline, CDR1 is MNHNY and CDR2 is SVGAGI (reference sequence).

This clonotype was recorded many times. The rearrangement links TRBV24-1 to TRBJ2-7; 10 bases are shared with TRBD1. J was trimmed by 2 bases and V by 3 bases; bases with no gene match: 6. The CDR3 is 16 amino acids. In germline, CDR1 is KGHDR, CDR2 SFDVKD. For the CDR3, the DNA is TGTGCCACCAGTGATGACGGGACAGGGGCTCCCTACGAGCAGTACTTC. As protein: CATSDDGTGAPYEQYF.

CDR3 sequence reads: CASSSTGVVETQYF. The CDR3 DNA reads as TGTGCCAGCAGTTCTACAGGGGTTGTGGAGACCCAGTACTTC. The chain carries TRBV28 and TRBJ2-5; TRBD1 matches at 7 bases. Germline V gene sequence: CDR1 MDHEN, CDR2 SYDVKM. The CDR3 spans 14 residues. V shed 4 bases and J 5 bases; nucleotides not matched to a gene: 7.

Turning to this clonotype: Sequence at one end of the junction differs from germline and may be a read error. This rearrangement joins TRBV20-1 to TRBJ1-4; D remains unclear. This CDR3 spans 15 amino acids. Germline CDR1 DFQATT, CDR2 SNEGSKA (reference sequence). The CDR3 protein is CSARDRMGVNEELFF. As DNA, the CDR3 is TGCAGTGCTAGAGATCGGATGGGTGTTAATGAAGAACTGTTTTTT.

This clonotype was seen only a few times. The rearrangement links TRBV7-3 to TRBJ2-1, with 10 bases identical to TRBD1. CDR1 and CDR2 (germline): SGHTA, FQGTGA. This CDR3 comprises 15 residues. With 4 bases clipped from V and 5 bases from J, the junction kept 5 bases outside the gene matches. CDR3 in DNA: TGTGCCAGCAGCTGGACAGGGGGTGAGAACAATGAGCAGTTCTTC. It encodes CASSWTGGENNEQFF. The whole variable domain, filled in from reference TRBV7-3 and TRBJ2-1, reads GAGVSQTPSNKVTEKGKYVELRCDPISGHTALYWYRQSLGQGPEFLIYFQGTGAADDSGLPNDRFFAVRPEGSVSTLKIQRTERGDSAVYLCASSWTGGENNEQFFGPGTRLTVL.

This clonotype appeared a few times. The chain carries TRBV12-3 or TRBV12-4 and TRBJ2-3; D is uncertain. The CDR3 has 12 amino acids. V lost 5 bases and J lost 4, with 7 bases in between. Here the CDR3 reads CASSTWADTQYF. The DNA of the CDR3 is TGTGCCAGCAGTACGTGGGCAGATACGCAGTATTTT.

The CDR3 loop reads CASSLAGAYTDTQYF. As DNA, the CDR3 is TGTGCCAGCAGCTTGGCCGGGGCCTACACAGATACGCAGTATTTT. This rearrangement joins TRBV5-4 to TRBJ2-3; D could derive from TRBD1 or TRBD2 (5 bases each). CDR3 length: 15 amino acids. V was trimmed by 0 bases and J by 2 bases, leaving 10 bases between them. Germline V CDR1 and CDR2: SGHNT, YYREEE (reference sequence).

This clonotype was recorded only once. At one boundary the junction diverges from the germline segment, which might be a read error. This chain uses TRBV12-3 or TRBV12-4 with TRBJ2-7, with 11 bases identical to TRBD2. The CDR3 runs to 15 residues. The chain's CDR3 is CASSTSGSFSYGQYF. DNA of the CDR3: TGTGCCAGCAGTACTAGCGGGAGTTTTTCCTACGGGCAGTACTTC.

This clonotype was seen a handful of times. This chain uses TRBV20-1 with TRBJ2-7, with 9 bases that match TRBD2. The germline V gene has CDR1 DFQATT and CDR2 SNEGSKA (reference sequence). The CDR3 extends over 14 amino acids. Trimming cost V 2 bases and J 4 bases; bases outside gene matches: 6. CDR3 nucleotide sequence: TGCAGTGCTAGAAAGACTAGCGGCATTTACGAGCAGTACTTC. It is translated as CSARKTSGIYEQYF.